The present entry profiles one T cell receptor (beta chain) with its context. The data derive from a study of shared clonotypes between healthy human individuals. The CDR3 is made up of 14 amino acids. V was cut by 7 bases and J by 0 bases, with 13 bases left in between. Germline V gene lookup returns CDR1 WSHSY and CDR2 SAAADI. The table came from immunoSEQ multiplex PCR; TCRdb's copy has only in-frame clones and leaves some out. The table lists 2 million to 3 million clones, 90% to 95% of them singletons. The sequence was collected from a man aged 18 to 30 in good health. Some clones in this sample may be carry-over from other donors' samples. The chain has TRBV10-2 and TRBJ2-7; D possibly matches TRBD1 or TRBD2 (5 bases each). Sequencing used naive CD4+ T cells from PBMCs. Subset noted: CD45RA+ positively selected. CDR3 bases: TGCGCCAGCACCGGGACGGCTAGCTCCTACGAGCAGTACTTC. This gives the protein CASTGTASSYEQYF.